The source of this TCR beta chain is a study of CD8 T cells in Susac syndrome. CDR3 length equals 13 residues. J gave up 3 bases and V 2 bases, and 3 bases lay outside the gene matches. CDR1 is SQVTM, CDR2 ANQGSEA, per germline. CD8+ and CD4+ T cells from blood underwent TCR beta sequencing. The control group consisted of healthy donors matched for age and sex. TEMRA cells were FACS-enriched, unlike CD8+ and CD4+ T cells, which were negatively isolated. RNA was extracted with the RNeasy kit, and a quantity of roughly 0.45 to 1 ug was reverse transcribed using random hexamers. Amplification of TCR beta CDR3 by immunoSEQ multiplex PCR spanned 54 Vbeta and 13 Jbeta. Using its own MiXCR run on the immunoSEQ multiplex PCR reads, TCRdb lists one record per CDR3 protein. The sample has more than 110,000 distinct CDR3 sequences, about 93% seen once; the top ten hold approximately 0.25%.

The TCR was taken from a human donor in good health. This chain connects TRBV29-1 to TRBJ1-2, with 7 bases matching TRBD1. Sequencing was carried out using CD8+ T cells from PBMCs. This CDR3 reads CSVESGTDYGYTF. CDR3 in DNA: TGCAGCGTTGAATCCGGGACAGACTATGGCTACACCTTC. Drawing the rest from reference TRBV29-1 and TRBJ1-2, the complete variable domain is SAVISQKPSRDICQRGTSLTIQCQVDSQVTMMFWYRQQPGQSLTLIATANQGSEATYESGFVIDKFPISRPNLTFSTLTVSNMSPEDSSIYLCSVESGTDYGYTFGSGTRLTVV.